This record looks at one TCR beta chain sequence and its context. The data belong to a study of blood T cell repertoires in COVID-19. The overall study: Sites across the United States, Italy and Spain contributed samples from acute and convalescent COVID-19.

Study members were between about 18 and 90 years old and lived in 20 to 25 US regions. The study assigned cohorts using participant-reported clinical history. The assay was immunoSEQ multiplex PCR, and TCRdb's table has in-frame clones only and misses some. The table shows 150,000 to 200,000 clones, with around 82% occurring only once. The CDR3 runs 15 residues. Germline assignment: CDR1 SGHTA and CDR2 FQGNSA. Trimming left V 2 bases short and J 4 bases short, with 15 bases between. This rearrangement joins TRBV7-2 to TRBJ2-7, with D possibly TRBD1 on 5 matching bases. The sequencing input was PBMCs or T cells enriched from blood (not recorded which). The TCR sequence derives from a woman aged 55-69 years with acute COVID-19. Here the CDR3 DNA reads TGTGCCAGCAGCTTATTAGGACAAATAATTTACGAGCAGTACTTC. Amino acids: CASSLLGQIIYEQYF.